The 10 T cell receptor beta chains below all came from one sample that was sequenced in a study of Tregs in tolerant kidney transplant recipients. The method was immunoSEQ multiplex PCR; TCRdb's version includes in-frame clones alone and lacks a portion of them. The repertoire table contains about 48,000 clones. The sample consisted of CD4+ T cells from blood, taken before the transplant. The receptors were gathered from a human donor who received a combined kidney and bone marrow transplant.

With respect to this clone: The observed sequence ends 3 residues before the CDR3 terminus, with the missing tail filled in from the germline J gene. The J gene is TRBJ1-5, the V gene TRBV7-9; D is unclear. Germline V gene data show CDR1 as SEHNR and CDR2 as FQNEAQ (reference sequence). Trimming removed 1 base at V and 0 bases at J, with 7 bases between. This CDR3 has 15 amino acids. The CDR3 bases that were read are TGTGCCAGCAGCTTAGGACAAAATAGCAATCAGCCC. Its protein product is CASSLGQNSNQP. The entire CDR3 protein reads CASSLGQNSNQPQHF.

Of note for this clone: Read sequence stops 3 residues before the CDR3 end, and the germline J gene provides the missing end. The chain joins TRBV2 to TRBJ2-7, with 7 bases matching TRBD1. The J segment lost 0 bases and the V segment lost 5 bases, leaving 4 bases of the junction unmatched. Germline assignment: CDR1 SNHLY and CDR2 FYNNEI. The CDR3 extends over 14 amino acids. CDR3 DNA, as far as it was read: TGTGCCAGCAGTAAACAGGGGAGCTCCTACGAG. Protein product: CASSKQGSSYE. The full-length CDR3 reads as CASSKQGSSYEQYF.

The sequenced CDR3 bases are TGCAGTGCAAACCCCCTAGCGGGTGCGTCCACAGATACG. Its translation: CSANPLAGASTDT. The whole CDR3 sequence is CSANPLAGASTDTQYF. This sequence joins TRBV20-1 and TRBJ2-3, with TRBD2 matching 8 bases. The read ends 3 residues before the CDR3 terminus; that terminus is restored from the germline J gene. CDR3 length: 16 residues. Germline-derived CDR1 and CDR2 are DFQATT and SNEGSKA (reference sequence). The V segment lost 6 bases and the J segment 2 bases; nucleotides outside the gene matches: 13.

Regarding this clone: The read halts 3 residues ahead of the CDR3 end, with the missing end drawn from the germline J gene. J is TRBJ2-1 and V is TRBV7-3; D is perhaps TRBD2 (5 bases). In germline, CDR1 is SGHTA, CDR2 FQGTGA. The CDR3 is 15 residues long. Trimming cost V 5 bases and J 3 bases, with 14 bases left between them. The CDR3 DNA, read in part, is TGTGCCAGCAGCCCCTCGCCTAGCTTCTACAATGAG. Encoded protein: CASSPSPSFYNE. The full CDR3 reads CASSPSPSFYNEQFF.

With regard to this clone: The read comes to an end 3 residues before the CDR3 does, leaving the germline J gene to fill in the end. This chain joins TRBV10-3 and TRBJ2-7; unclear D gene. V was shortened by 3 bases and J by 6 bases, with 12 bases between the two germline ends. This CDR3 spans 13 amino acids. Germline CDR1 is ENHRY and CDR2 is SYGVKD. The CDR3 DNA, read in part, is TGTGCCATCAGTGAAAAAGGGTTGAGCGAG. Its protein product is CAISEKGLSE. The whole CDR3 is CAISEKGLSEQYF.

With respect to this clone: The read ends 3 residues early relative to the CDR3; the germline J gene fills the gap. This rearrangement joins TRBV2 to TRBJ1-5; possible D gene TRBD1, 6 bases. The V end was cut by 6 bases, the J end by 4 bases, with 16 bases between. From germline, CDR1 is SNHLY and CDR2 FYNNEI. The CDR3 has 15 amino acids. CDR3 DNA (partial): TGTGCCAGCAGAGAACGCAGGGGAGGTAATCAGCCC. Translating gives CASRERRGGNQP. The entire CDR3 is CASRERRGGNQPQHF. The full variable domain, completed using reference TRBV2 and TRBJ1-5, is EPEVTQTPSHQVTQMGQEVILRCVPISNHLYFYWYRQILGQKVEFLVSFYNNEISEKSEIFDDQFSVERPDGSNFTLKIRSTKLEDSAMYFCASRERRGGNQPQHFGDGTRLSIL.

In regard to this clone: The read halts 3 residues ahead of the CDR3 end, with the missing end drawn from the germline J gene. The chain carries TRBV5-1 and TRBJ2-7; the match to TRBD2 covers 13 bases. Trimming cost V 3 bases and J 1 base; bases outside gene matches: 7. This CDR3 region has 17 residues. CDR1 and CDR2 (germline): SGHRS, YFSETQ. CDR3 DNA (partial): TGCGCCAGCAGCTGGAAATCACTAGCGGGAGGGTCCTACGAG. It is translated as CASSWKSLAGGSYE. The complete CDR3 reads CASSWKSLAGGSYEQYF.

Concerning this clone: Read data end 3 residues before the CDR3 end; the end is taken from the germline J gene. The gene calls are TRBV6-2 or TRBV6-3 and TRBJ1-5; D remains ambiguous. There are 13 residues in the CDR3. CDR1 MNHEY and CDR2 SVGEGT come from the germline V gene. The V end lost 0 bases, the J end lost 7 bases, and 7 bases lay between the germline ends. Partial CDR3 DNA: TGTGCCAGCAGTTACTCTATAGGGCAGCCC. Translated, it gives CASSYSIGQP. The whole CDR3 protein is CASSYSIGQPQHF.

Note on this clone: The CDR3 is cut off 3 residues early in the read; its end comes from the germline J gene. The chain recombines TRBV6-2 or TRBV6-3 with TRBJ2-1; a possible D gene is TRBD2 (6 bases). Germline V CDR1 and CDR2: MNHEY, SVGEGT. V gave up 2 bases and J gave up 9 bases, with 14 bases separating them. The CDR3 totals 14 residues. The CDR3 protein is CASSYTRDSTEQFF. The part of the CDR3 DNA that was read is TGTGCCAGCAGTTACACCCGGGACTCTACTGAG.

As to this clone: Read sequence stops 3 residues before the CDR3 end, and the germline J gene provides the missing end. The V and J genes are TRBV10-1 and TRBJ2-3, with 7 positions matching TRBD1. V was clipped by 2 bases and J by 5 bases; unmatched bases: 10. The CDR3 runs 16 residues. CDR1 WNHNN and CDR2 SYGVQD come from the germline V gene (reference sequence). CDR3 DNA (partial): TGCGCCAGCAGTGAGGCCGCGACAGGGTATGGAGATACG. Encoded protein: CASSEAATGYGDT. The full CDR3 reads CASSEAATGYGDTQYF.